The rows below give T cell receptor beta chains drawn from one sample of a study of blood T cell repertoires in COVID-19. TCRdb's table, derived via immunoSEQ multiplex PCR, lists solely in-frame clones and lacks some. Of 260,000 or so clones detected, around 83% appear once; the ten largest clones hold approximately 6%. Sequenced sample: peripheral blood. All receptors come from an older man with acute or convalescent COVID-19. CDR3s include the opening cysteine and the closing phenylalanine or tryptophan. Fields, in order: D gene, V gene, J gene, clone size, CDR3 DNA, CDR3 protein. The D gene is left open where the match is weak. Expanded clones get a size class; other rows say once, few or many, or leave the size out.

.	TRBV30	TRBJ2-5	.	TGTGCCTGGAGTGCGACAGCCGAAGAGACCCAGTACTTC	CAWSATAEETQYF
TRBD2	TRBV27	TRBJ2-7	few	TGTGCCAGCAGTTTGGAGGCGGGAGGGCCTTACGAGCAGTACTTC	CASSLEAGGPYEQYF
TRBD1	TRBV27	TRBJ1-1	.	TGTGCCAGCAGGGGGACAGCCGTAAACACTGAAGCTTTCTTT	CASRGTAVNTEAFF
TRBD2	TRBV5-4	TRBJ2-7	.	TGTGCCAGCAGCTTTAAGAGCGGGACCAACAGTTTCTACGAGCAGTACTTC	CASSFKSGTNSFYEQYF
.	TRBV7-2	TRBJ2-3	.	TGTGCCAGCACCCTTTCAGGGGAGCGAACAGATACGCAGTATTTT	CASTLSGERTDTQYF
.	TRBV2	TRBJ2-7	.	TGTGCCAGCAGCCCTACAGTCGCGGGACCCCTCTACGAGCAGTACTTC	CASSPTVAGPLYEQYF
.	TRBV6-6	TRBJ1-1	.	TGTGCCAGCAGTTACGGAGGCACTGAAGCTTTCTTT	CASSYGGTEAFF
.	TRBV3-1/TRBV3-2	TRBJ2-1	once	TGTGCCAGCAGCCTAACAGGGTTGAATGAGCAGTTCTTC	CASSLTGLNEQFF
.	TRBV19	TRBJ2-2	.	TGTGCCAGTAGTATTGGGCAGGCTAACACCGGGGAGCTGTTTTTT	CASSIGQANTGELFF
TRBD2	TRBV7-3	TRBJ2-3	few	TGTGCCAGCAGCTTAACGTCTAGCGGGAGCGGAAGAGGAGATACGCAGTATTTT	CASSLTSSGSGRGDTQYF
TRBD2	TRBV30	TRBJ2-3	.	TGTGCCTGGAGTGTACTTCGGGGGGGTGGAACAGATACGCAGTATTTT	CAWSVLRGGGTDTQYF
.	TRBV5-4	TRBJ2-7	.	TGTGCCAGCAGCCCTCCGGGTAGGTGGGACGAGCAGTACTTC	CASSPPGRWDEQYF
.	TRBV7-2	TRBJ2-7	.	TGTGCCAGCAGCCATAACGCGGGGCCCTACGAGCAGTACTTC	CASSHNAGPYEQYF
TRBD1	TRBV28	TRBJ1-5	.	TGTGCCAGCAGCCGGACAGGGATGGGCAATCAGCCCCAGCATTTT	CASSRTGMGNQPQHF
TRBD1	TRBV18	TRBJ2-7	once	TGTGCCAGCTCACAGCAGGGACAGGCTTCCTACGAGCAGTACTTC	CASSQQGQASYEQYF
.	TRBV5-1	TRBJ2-1	.	TGCGCCAGCAGCTTGAGGGGGAGCGGGAACAATGAGCAGTTCTTC	CASSLRGSGNNEQFF
.	TRBV10-1	TRBJ2-1	.	TGCGCCAGCTCTCAAAGCTGGAATGAGCAGTTCTTC	CASSQSWNEQFF
TRBD2	TRBV30	TRBJ2-6	.	TGTGCCTGGAGTGTACTGGGGGGGAGAGGGGCCAACGTCCTGACTTTC	CAWSVLGGRGANVLTF
.	TRBV25-1	TRBJ2-3	.	TGTGCCAGCAGTGAATCTGGGGGGATCACAGATACGCAGTATTTT	CASSESGGITDTQYF
TRBD1	TRBV7-8	TRBJ1-5	.	TGTGCCAGCAGCTTACGTTTGGGAACAGGGGGAGGAAATTATAGCAATCAGCCCCAGCATTTT	CASSLRLGTGGGNYSNQPQHF
.	TRBV30	TRBJ1-1	.	TGTGCCTGGAGTCTTCACAAGAACACTGAAGCTTTCTTT	CAWSLHKNTEAFF
.	TRBV6-5	TRBJ1-5	once	TGTGCCAGCAGTACAACCAATCAGCCCCAGCATTTT	CASSTTNQPQHF
.	TRBV6-4	TRBJ1-5	.	TGTGCCAGCAGTGACTCACAGGGACACCACAATCAGCCCCAGCATTTT	CASSDSQGHHNQPQHF
.	TRBV6-5	TRBJ2-5	once	TGTGCCAGCAGCCTTCGACCGCCCGGTGTCGAGGCCCAGTACTTC	CASSLRPPGVEAQYF
TRBD1	TRBV11-2	TRBJ2-4	.	TGTGCCAGCAGCCATACAGGGGGCCTAGCCAAAAACATTCAGTACTTC	CASSHTGGLAKNIQYF
.	TRBV21-1	TRBJ2-1	.	TGTGCCAGCAGCAAAGCGACTAGCGGGAGGAGGTGCAATGAGCAGTTCTTC	CASSKATSGRRCNEQFF
TRBD1	TRBV9	TRBJ2-5	many	TGTGCCAGCAGCGTAGGGACAGGACGGGAGACCCAGTACTTC	CASSVGTGRETQYF
TRBD2	TRBV4-2	TRBJ2-2	.	TGTGCCAGCAGCCAAGAAAGGGGACTAGCGGGGGACACCGGGGAGCTGTTTTTT	CASSQERGLAGDTGELFF
.	TRBV5-5	TRBJ1-1	.	TGTGCCAGCAGCTTGGCCGTGGGACTTTTGAACACTGAAGCTTTCTTT	CASSLAVGLLNTEAFF
.	TRBV5-1	TRBJ1-2	.	TGCGCCAGCAGCTTGGAAACAGACTATGGCTACACCTTC	CASSLETDYGYTF
TRBD1	TRBV18	TRBJ1-3	.	TGTGCCAGCTCAGGAGACAGGAGACAGGGCTCTGGAAACACCATATATTTT	CASSGDRRQGSGNTIYF
TRBD2	TRBV2	TRBJ2-1	.	TGTGCCAGCAGTGAGGGAGGGTTCAATGAGCAGTTCTTC	CASSEGGFNEQFF
.	TRBV3-1/TRBV3-2	TRBJ1-5	few	TGTGCCAGCAGCCAAGATCGTAGTCAGCCCCAGCATTTT	CASSQDRSQPQHF
.	TRBV28	TRBJ2-7	.	TGTGCCAGCAGAGGGGCGGGACTTCCCTACGAGCAGTACTTC	CASRGAGLPYEQYF
.	TRBV11-2	TRBJ2-5	.	TGTGCCAGCAGATTAGGAGTGCATGGAGGGACCCAGTACTTC	CASRLGVHGGTQYF
TRBD1	TRBV27	TRBJ1-1	.	TGTGCCAGCAACGGACAGGGCGGTCTAGCTTTCTTT	CASNGQGGLAFF
TRBD1	TRBV7-6	TRBJ2-7	.	TGTGCCAGCAGCCCTAGGCAGGGGGAACGGTACGAGCAGTACTTC	CASSPRQGERYEQYF
TRBD2	TRBV7-6	TRBJ2-1	few	TGTGCCAGCAGCAAACAGGGACTAGCGGGAGTATACAATGAGCAGTTCTTC	CASSKQGLAGVYNEQFF
.	TRBV6-5	TRBJ2-3	.	TGTGCCAGCGCCCCTGCGTTCACGGATACGCAGTATTTT	CASAPAFTDTQYF
TRBD1	TRBV6-4	TRBJ1-5	.	TGTGCCAGCAGCCCGGGCACAGGGGAAAATCAGCCCCAGCATTTT	CASSPGTGENQPQHF
TRBD2	TRBV20-1	TRBJ2-2	.	TGCAGTGCTAGTGGCCTAGCGGGAGGCTGGGACGGGGAGCTGTTTTTT	CSASGLAGGWDGELFF
TRBD2	TRBV27	TRBJ2-3	few	TGTGCCAGCAGTTTATATGCGGGAGTTACAGATACGCAGTATTTT	CASSLYAGVTDTQYF
TRBD1	TRBV11-3	TRBJ2-7	.	TGTGCCAGCAGCCAACGACAGGGGGCCATCCACGAGCAGTACTTC	CASSQRQGAIHEQYF
.	TRBV29-1	TRBJ1-1	once	TGCAGCGCAAAATTAGTCGGGGAAGCTTTCTTT	CSAKLVGEAFF
.	TRBV6-1	TRBJ1-6	once	TGTGCCAGCAGTGAAGTGCTCGTCTTGAGGAGCTCCTATAATTCACCCCTCCACTTT	CASSEVLVLRSSYNSPLHF
.	TRBV5-1	TRBJ2-7	.	TGCGCCAGCAGCTTGGGGGCAGGTTCATCCTACGAGCAGTACTTC	CASSLGAGSSYEQYF